The 29 T cell receptor beta chains below all came from one sample that was sequenced in a study of T cell repertoires in cytomegalovirus infection. TCRdb analysed the reads with MiXCR anew, one entry per CDR3 protein. The table lists hundreds of thousands of distinct CDR3 sequences, approximately 34% of them singletons. The specimen sequenced was PBMCs. The receptors were sampled from a human donor in good health (CMV status not recorded). Some clones in this sample may be carry-over from other donors' samples.

As to this clonotype: The CDR3 does not end in the conserved phenylalanine or tryptophan, so this is likely a read error. The DNA is left out, because the CDR3 cannot be placed on it with certainty; the CDR3 is given as TCRdb lists it. The CDR3 protein is CASRTRQSYGYTL. This chain links TRBV11-2 with TRBJ1-2; TRBD1, as called in the table, went unchecked against the DNA. Germline CDR1 reads SGHAT; CDR2 reads FQNNGV. Termini included, the CDR3 measures 13 amino acids.

V gene TRBV7-4 combines with J gene TRBJ1-3; D remains ambiguous. Trimming took 3 bases from V and 4 from J, leaving 28 bases between them. This CDR3 has 20 amino acids. Germline CDR1 reads SGHVT; CDR2 reads SQSDAQ. The CDR3 nucleotides are TGTGCCAGCAGCTTTTCAGGAAGGAGCCCGTCGGACCGAGGAGGAAACACCATATATTTT. The encoded protein is CASSFSGRSPSDRGGNTIYF.

The chain combines TRBV7-6 with TRBJ1-5, with 10 bases lining up with TRBD1. Unmatched junction bases numbered 7, after V lost 5 bases and J lost 3 bases. The CDR3 runs to 16 residues. Germline CDR1 SGHVS, CDR2 FNYEAQ. This CDR3 is CASSRPGTGVNQPQHF. The CDR3 bases are TGTGCCAGCAGCCGACCCGGGACAGGGGTCAATCAGCCCCAGCATTTT.

This clonotype is medium-sized. The gene calls are TRBV7-8 and TRBJ1-1; the match to TRBD1 covers 7 bases. V trimming: 1 base; J trimming: 1 base; junction bases outside the gene matches: 3. In germline, CDR1 is SGHVS, CDR2 FQNEAQ. The CDR3 runs to 15 residues. In DNA, the CDR3 is TGTGCCAGCAGCTTAGAGCAGGGGGGGAACACTGAAGCTTTCTTT. It is translated as CASSLEQGGNTEAFF.

This clonotype appeared many times. This sequence joins TRBV12-3 or TRBV12-4 and TRBJ1-1; D might be TRBD1 (5 bases). The CDR3 is made up of 15 amino acids. Trimming removed 1 base from V and 1 base from J, with 10 bases in between. The CDR3 nucleotides are TGTGCCAGCAGTTTAGGTTGGGGGGGGAACACTGAAGCTTTCTTT. This translates into CASSLGWGGNTEAFF.

V and J are TRBV7-9 and TRBJ2-7; 7 nucleotides match TRBD1. The CDR3 length is 16 residues. The germline V gene has CDR1 SEHNR and CDR2 FQNEAQ (reference sequence). V was clipped by 5 bases and J by 3 bases; unmatched bases: 13. CDR3: CASSRGRDRSVYEQYF. CDR3 DNA: TGTGCCAGCAGCCGAGGAAGGGACAGATCGGTCTACGAGCAGTACTTC.

The chain has TRBV7-8 and TRBJ1-3; perhaps TRBD1 as D (5 bases). Between the trimmed V and J ends, which lost 5 bases and 0 bases, there was a span of 11 bases. Germline V CDR1 and CDR2: SGHVS, FQNEAQ. This CDR3 region has 15 residues. CDR3 nucleotides: TGTGCCAGCAGCATAGGACAAACCTCTGGAAACACCATATATTTT. Its translation: CASSIGQTSGNTIYF.

The chain carries TRBV6-8 and TRBJ2-3; D is unclear. Deletions cut 10 bases from V and 14 bases from J, with 22 bases between. CDR1 is MNHGY, CDR2 SAAAGT, per germline. The CDR3 length is 12 residues. This chain's CDR3 is CANKGSDRSPYF. CDR3 coding DNA: TGTGCCAACAAGGGCAGCGATCGGAGTCCGTATTTT.

In its sample, this clonotype was seen a few times. The gene calls are TRBV11-2 and TRBJ1-2; TRBD1 aligns across 7 bases. V lost 1 base and J lost 4; bases outside the gene matches: 9. Per germline, CDR1 SGHAT and CDR2 FQNNGV. The CDR3 spans 16 residues. This CDR3 reads CASSLGVVGGFYGYTF. The CDR3 DNA reads TGTGCCAGCAGCTTAGGAGTGGTAGGGGGCTTCTATGGCTACACCTTC.

The rearrangement links TRBV12-3 or TRBV12-4 to TRBJ1-2; D is perhaps TRBD1 (6 bases). V shed 5 bases and J shed 4 bases, with 17 bases lying between them. The CDR3 sequence is 15 residues long. The chain's CDR3 is CASSARQVGGYGYTF. Here the CDR3 DNA reads TGTGCCAGCAGTGCTCGACAGGTCGGGGGCTATGGCTACACCTTC.

V gene TRBV20-1 combines with J gene TRBJ1-4; no firm D call. V lost 3 bases, J lost 0 bases, and 8 bases lay in between. The germline CDR1 and CDR2 sequences are DFQATT and SNEGSKA (reference sequence). The CDR3 extends over 14 amino acids. This CDR3 is CSARRPATNEKLFF. The CDR3 DNA reads TGCAGTGCTAGGCGACCTGCAACTAATGAAAAACTGTTTTTT.

This clonotype was counted between two and nine times. The genes are TRBV6-1 and TRBJ2-4; D remains ambiguous. Per the germline V gene, CDR1 is MNHNS and CDR2 is SASEGT. The CDR3 has 16 amino acids. V lost 4 bases to trimming and J lost 0 bases, with 13 bases between them. CDR3 bases: TGTGCCAGCAGTGTAGGCACTAAACTAGCCAAAAACATTCAGTACTTC. Translating it yields CASSVGTKLAKNIQYF.

This clonotype came up a few times. The chain couples TRBV6-1 to TRBJ2-1, with 10 bases lining up with TRBD2. V lost 8 bases, J lost 5 bases, and 6 bases stayed unmatched. The CDR3 extends over 14 amino acids. Germline CDR1 and CDR2: MNHNS and SASEGT. In nucleotides, the CDR3 is TGTGCCAGCCAAGCGGGAGGGCTGAACAATGAGCAGTTCTTC. Amino acids: CASQAGGLNNEQFF.

This chain connects TRBV7-9 to TRBJ2-5; tentative D call: TRBD1 (5 bases). V gave up 0 bases and J gave up 5 bases, with 10 bases separating them. The length of the CDR3 is 14 residues. Germline CDR1 reads SEHNR; CDR2 reads FQNEAQ (reference sequence). CDR3 in DNA: TGTGCCAGCAGCTTAGCGCAGGGTCTGGAGACCCAGTACTTC. Amino acid sequence: CASSLAQGLETQYF.

This clonotype was counted between two and nine times. The rearrangement joins TRBV6-1 to TRBJ2-7, with D tentatively TRBD1 (5 bases). Germline loops: CDR1 MNHNS, CDR2 SASEGT. V was clipped by 6 bases and J by 2 bases, with 14 bases between them. This CDR3 is built from 14 residues. The CDR3 sequence is CASRPRVPPYEQYF. CDR3 in DNA: TGTGCCAGCAGACCCAGGGTACCCCCCTACGAGCAGTACTTC.

A few counts support this clonotype. The chain's CDR3 is CASSSHSLAGAYNEQFF. The CDR3 nucleotides read TGTGCCAGTAGTTCCCACTCACTAGCGGGGGCCTACAATGAGCAGTTCTTC. The chain is built from TRBV19 and TRBJ2-1, with 11 nucleotides matching TRBD2. The CDR3 runs 17 residues. Germline loops: CDR1 LNHDA, CDR2 SQIVND (reference sequence). Trimming cost V 5 bases and J 2 bases; bases outside gene matches: 8. Full variable domain (missing parts from reference TRBV19 and TRBJ2-1): DGGITQSPKYLFRKEGQNVTLSCEQNLNHDAMYWYRQDPGQGLRLIYYSQIVNDFQKGDIAEGYSVSREKKESFPLTVTSAQKNPTAFYLCASSSHSLAGAYNEQFFGPGTRLTVL.

This clonotype was observed a few times. This chain uses TRBV7-6 with TRBJ1-1; D remains unclear. The CDR3 is 13 amino acids. The V end was cut by 5 bases, the J end by 1 base, with 8 bases between. CDR1 is SGHVS and CDR2 is FNYEAQ in the germline V gene. DNA of the CDR3: TGTGCCAGCAGCGCGACAACGAACACTGAAGCTTTCTTT. Its protein product is CASSATTNTEAFF.

This clonotype has just one count. The chain is built from TRBV28 and TRBJ2-3; 8 bases align to TRBD2. CDR3 length: 19 residues. Germline V gene lookup returns CDR1 MDHEN and CDR2 SYDVKM. V dropped 5 bases and J dropped 5; count of bases not matched to a gene: 21. CDR3 region: CASSIPGTVSGSDLDTQYF. The CDR3 DNA sequence: TGTGCCAGCAGTATCCCTGGGACGGTCAGCGGGAGTGATTTAGATACGCAGTATTTT.

There are a few counts of this clonotype. The chain recombines TRBV7-6 with TRBJ2-7; D is ambiguous. With 1 base removed from V and 6 bases from J, the gap between germline ends came to 13 bases. Per the germline V gene, CDR1 is SGHVS and CDR2 is FNYEAQ. The CDR3 consists of 14 residues. The CDR3 DNA sequence: TGTGCCAGCAGCTTAGATACGGAGAGCGCCGAGCAGTACTTC. It specifies CASSLDTESAEQYF. Full variable domain (outside the CDR3, taken from reference TRBV7-6 and TRBJ2-7): GAGVSQSPRYKVTKRGQDVALRCDPISGHVSLYWYRQALGQGPEFLTYFNYEAQQDKSGLPNDRFSAERPEGSISTLTIQRTEQRDSAMYRCASSLDTESAEQYFGPGTRLTVT.

In this sample, this clonotype turned up a few times. The chain employs TRBV15 and TRBJ2-3; possibly TRBD2 for D (5 bases). This CDR3 is built from 13 residues. Trimming left V 4 bases short and J 2 bases short, with 7 bases between. The germline V gene has CDR1 LNHNV and CDR2 YYDKDF (reference sequence). The CDR3 loop reads CATSNGDTDTQYF. CDR3 DNA: TGTGCCACCAGCAACGGGGACACAGATACGCAGTATTTT. Complete variable domain (other parts from reference TRBV15 and TRBJ2-3): DAMVIQNPRYQVTQFGKPVTLSCSQTLNHNVMYWYQQKSSQAPKLLFHYYDKDFNNEADTPDNFQSRRPNTSFCFLDIRSPGLGDTAMYLCATSNGDTDTQYFGPGTRLTVL.

The chain recombines TRBV11-2 with TRBJ2-1, with D unclear. Deletions cut 6 bases from V and 6 bases from J, with 18 bases between. Germline CDR1 SGHAT, CDR2 FQNNGV. This CDR3 has 15 amino acids. The CDR3 DNA is TGTGCCAGCAGATTTAGCCCTAATTGGGCCAATGAGCAGTTCTTC. Its protein product is CASRFSPNWANEQFF.

The chain joins TRBV27 to TRBJ2-1; D is perhaps TRBD2 (6 bases). Germline lookup yields CDR1 MNHEY and CDR2 SMNVEV (reference sequence). Trimming took 2 bases from V and 2 from J, leaving 10 bases between them. CDR3 length equals 15 residues. For the CDR3, the DNA is TGTGCCAGCAGTTTAGGCGGGACCACCTACAATGAGCAGTTCTTC. This encodes CASSLGGTTYNEQFF.

For this clonotype: A much larger clone sits a single nucleotide away, making a read error possible. The chain recombines TRBV11-2 with TRBJ2-3; no definite D call. Trimming took off 1 base at V and 4 bases at J, with 6 bases between the two ends. Germline V gene lookup returns CDR1 SGHAT and CDR2 FQNNGV. The CDR3 loop spans 13 amino acids. CDR3 nucleotide sequence: TGTGCCAGCAGCTTAGGGATCCCAGATACGCAGTATTTT. This translates into CASSLGIPDTQYF.

CDR3 DNA sequence: TGTGCCAGTAGTACTAGCGGGAGAACGGGGGCCAACGTCCTGACTTTC. This gives the protein CASSTSGRTGANVLTF. The chain couples TRBV19 to TRBJ2-6; 10 bases agree with TRBD2. V shed 4 bases, J shed 4 bases, and the junction held 4 bases outside the gene matches. CDR3 length: 16 amino acids. In germline, CDR1 is LNHDA, CDR2 SQIVND (reference sequence).

The chain employs TRBV27 and TRBJ1-3; TRBD1 might be the D (5 bases). The CDR3 runs to 18 residues. Germline values: CDR1 MNHEY, CDR2 SMNVEV (reference sequence). Trimming pared 5 bases from V and 5 bases from J, leaving 25 bases between. The DNA for the CDR3 is TGTGCCAGCAGTCCGAATTTACTGGGGGATCGCCGGCGAAACACCATATATTTT. Amino acid sequence: CASSPNLLGDRRRNTIYF.

As concerns this clonotype: Given the absence of the conserved phenylalanine or tryptophan at the CDR3 end, a read error is likely. V usage is TRBV4-1 and J usage is TRBJ2-5; D is perhaps TRBD1 (6 bases). The CDR3 covers 19 residues. Germline lookup yields CDR1 MGHRA and CDR2 YSYEKL. The CDR3 region is CASSQEAQDSELYQETQYS. In nucleotides, the CDR3 is TGTGCCAGCAGCCAAGAAGCGCAGGACAGCGAACTATACCAAGAGACCCAGTACTCC.

The gene calls are TRBV7-2 and TRBJ2-5, with 9 bases aligning to TRBD2. The CDR3 totals 16 residues. Trimming at V came to 6 bases and at J to 3 bases, leaving 11 bases not matched to a gene. Germline V gene lookup returns CDR1 SGHTA and CDR2 FQGNSA. The CDR3 coding sequence is TGTGCCAGCAGACAGGAGCCCTTAGCGGGAGAAGAGACCCAGTACTTC. Protein: CASRQEPLAGEETQYF. Drawing the rest from reference TRBV7-2 and TRBJ2-5, the complete variable domain is GAGVSQSPSNKVTEKGKDVELRCDPISGHTALYWYRQSLGQGLEFLIYFQGNSAPDKSGLPSDRFSAERTGGSVSTLTIQRTQQEDSAVYLCASRQEPLAGEETQYFGPGTRLLVL.

The chain carries TRBV5-5 and TRBJ1-5; D is uncertain. CDR3 length: 11 residues. Germline values: CDR1 SGHKS, CDR2 YYEKEE (reference sequence). Trimming cost V 6 bases and J 2 bases, with 3 bases left between them. DNA of the CDR3: TGTGCCAGCAAGGGCAATCAGCCCCAGCATTTT. Amino acid sequence: CASKGNQPQHF.

The chain uses TRBV12-3 or TRBV12-4 and TRBJ2-2, with unresolved D. This CDR3 spans 15 amino acids. Between the trimmed V and J ends, which lost 1 base and 6 bases, there was a span of 12 bases. CDR3 sequence: CASSLDSSKSGELFF. The CDR3 nucleotides are TGTGCCAGCAGTTTAGACAGTAGCAAATCCGGGGAGCTGTTTTTT.